The 27 T cell receptor beta chains listed next were all sequenced from one sample in a study of T cells in tumors after PD-1 blockade. This table comes from immunoSEQ multiplex PCR, and its TCRdb copy is limited to in-frame clones, with some not included. The top ten clones hold about 9% of a sample with around 50,000 clones, approximately 79% of them seen once. The sequences come from PBMCs, collected before anti-PD-1 therapy. The receptors come from a human donor with advanced basal cell or squamous cell carcinoma (not recorded which).

The chain employs TRBV12-3 or TRBV12-4 and TRBJ2-1; no clear D. The CDR3 has 10 amino acids. Trimming pared 3 bases from V and 7 bases from J, leaving 1 base between. CDR3 in amino acids: CASSLNEQFF. Written as DNA, the CDR3 is TGTGCCAGCAGTTTGAATGAGCAGTTCTTC.

The chain combines TRBV5-1 with TRBJ2-3, with D tentatively TRBD1 (6 bases). V lost 6 bases and J 4 bases, leaving 18 bases between the germline ends. Germline V gene sequence: CDR1 SGHRS, CDR2 YFSETQ. The CDR3 has 15 amino acids. CDR3 bases: TGCGCCAGCACCCCGTTACTAGGGGGATCAGATACGCAGTATTTT. Protein product: CASTPLLGGSDTQYF.

This clone is medium-sized. The chain links TRBV29-1 to TRBJ2-3; 8 nucleotides agree with TRBD2. The CDR3 loop spans 16 amino acids. Germline trimming cut 7 bases from V and 0 bases from J; bases unmatched to any gene: 12. CDR1 is SQVTM, CDR2 ANQGSEA, per germline. CDR3 bases: TGCAGCGCCCGTGCCACTGGGACTAGTAGCACAGATACGCAGTATTTT. This encodes CSARATGTSSTDTQYF.

The chain recombines TRBV5-1 with TRBJ1-3; the D is unclear. The CDR3 totals 12 residues. Germline V lookup: CDR1 SGHRS, CDR2 YFSETQ. V gave up 0 bases and J gave up 2 bases, with 0 bases separating them. The CDR3 reads CASSLAGNTIYF. CDR3 nucleotides: TGCGCCAGCAGCTTGGCTGGAAACACCATATATTTT. Full variable domain (missing parts from reference TRBV5-1 and TRBJ1-3): KAGVTQTPRYLIKTRGQQVTLSCSPISGHRSVSWYQQTPGQGLQFLFEYFSETQRNKGNFPGRFSGRQFSNSRSEMNVSTLELGDSALYLCASSLAGNTIYFGEGSWLTVV.

The chain carries TRBV4-2 and TRBJ2-7, with no clear D. V lost 2 bases to trimming and J lost 4 bases, with 6 bases between them. This CDR3 comprises 12 residues. Germline V gene data show CDR1 as LGHNA and CDR2 as YNFKEQ. The CDR3 DNA reads as TGTGCCAGCAGCCAAAATAGGTACGAGCAGTACTTC. This codes for CASSQNRYEQYF.

The V and J genes are TRBV9 and TRBJ2-3, with 11 bases lining up with TRBD2. Germline V gives CDR1 SGDLS, CDR2 YYNGEE. The CDR3 loop spans 19 amino acids. V lost 0 bases, J lost 0 bases, and 9 bases stayed unmatched. CDR3 sequence: CASSVEGGLAGTSTDTQYF. The DNA for the CDR3 is TGTGCCAGCAGCGTAGAGGGAGGACTAGCGGGCACTAGCACAGATACGCAGTATTTT.

This rearrangement joins TRBV6-2 or TRBV6-3 to TRBJ1-2; D may be TRBD1 (6 bases). Trimming took off 2 bases at V and 8 bases at J, with 12 bases between the two ends. CDR3 size: 13 residues. From germline, CDR1 is MNHEY and CDR2 SVGEGT. CDR3: CASSYGGLGGYTF. The CDR3 DNA reads TGTGCCAGCAGTTACGGGGGGCTAGGAGGCTACACCTTC.

V usage is TRBV10-3 and J usage is TRBJ2-5, with D possibly TRBD2 on 6 matching bases. The CDR3 sequence is 12 residues long. Germline loops: CDR1 ENHRY, CDR2 SYGVKD. V shed 5 bases and J shed 7 bases, with 11 bases lying between them. The CDR3 spells CAISPSEGTQYF. In DNA form, the CDR3 reads TGTGCCATCAGTCCTAGCGAGGGGACCCAGTACTTC.

The J gene is TRBJ1-3, the V gene TRBV6-5; D may be TRBD1 (5 bases). From germline, CDR1 is MNHEY and CDR2 SVGAGI. CDR3 size: 16 residues. Trimming removed 4 bases at V and 0 bases at J, with 13 bases between. CDR3 amino acids: CASSFSGGFSGNTIYF. For the CDR3, the DNA is TGTGCCAGCAGTTTCTCTGGGGGGTTCTCTGGAAACACCATATATTTT.

This clone came up a few times. The V call is TRBV19, the J call TRBJ2-3; D perhaps matches TRBD1 (6 bases). Trimming took off 3 bases at V and 4 bases at J, with 11 bases between the two ends. This CDR3 spans 14 amino acids. The germline V gene encodes CDR1 LNHDA and CDR2 SQIVND (reference sequence). The CDR3 reads CASSIGQGSDTQYF. DNA for the CDR3: TGTGCCAGTAGTATTGGGCAGGGGTCAGATACGCAGTATTTT.

The CDR3 protein is CASSEVANYGYTF. In nucleotides, the CDR3 is TGTGCCAGCAGTGAGGTAGCTAACTATGGCTACACCTTC. The gene calls are TRBV25-1 and TRBJ1-2; the D is unclear. Germline V gene lookup returns CDR1 MGHDK and CDR2 SYGVNS. This CDR3 comprises 13 residues. V lost 3 bases to trimming and J lost 0 bases, with 5 bases between them.

J is TRBJ2-1 and V is TRBV27; D not certain. V shed 5 bases and J shed 0 bases, with 14 bases lying between them. The CDR3 spans 16 residues. The germline V gene encodes CDR1 MNHEY and CDR2 SMNVEV (reference sequence). CDR3 loop: CASSMDVLRSYNEQFF. CDR3 nucleotides: TGTGCCAGCAGTATGGACGTCCTTCGCTCCTACAATGAGCAGTTCTTC.

The chain links TRBV3-1 (or the pseudogene TRBV3-2) to TRBJ1-1, with a possible D match to TRBD1 (6 bases). This CDR3 comprises 14 residues. Per germline, CDR1 LGHDT and CDR2 YNNKEL (reference sequence). The V and J ends lost 1 base and 5 bases respectively, with 11 bases between them. The CDR3, as DNA: TGTGCCAGCAGCCAAGGGGGGGCTATTACTGAAGCTTTCTTT. Translating it yields CASSQGGAITEAFF.

This chain uses TRBV4-1 with TRBJ2-5; the D is unclear. Per germline, CDR1 MGHRA and CDR2 YSYEKL. The CDR3 has 15 amino acids. V lost 2 bases to trimming and J lost 4 bases, with 14 bases between them. The CDR3 DNA follows: TGCGCCAGCAGCCAATCGGGTACGGCCCGAGAGACCCAGTACTTC. Translation: CASSQSGTARETQYF.

The chain recombines TRBV4-2 with TRBJ1-2, with D uncertain. CDR3 length: 15 residues. CDR1 is LGHNA, CDR2 YNFKEQ, per germline. V shed 0 bases and J shed 4 bases, with 12 bases lying between them. The CDR3 DNA reads TGTGCCAGCAGCCAAGATCTGTGGGATGCCTATGGCTACACCTTC. This gives the protein CASSQDLWDAYGYTF.

The V call is TRBV4-1, the J call TRBJ2-1; D uncertain. The germline CDR1 and CDR2 sequences are MGHRA and YSYEKL. The V gene lost 1 base and the J gene lost 4 bases, with 14 bases spanning the gap. The CDR3 is 16 amino acids. The CDR3 here is CASSQVGLTLYNEQFF. The CDR3 nucleotides are TGCGCCAGCAGCCAAGTCGGGCTAACCCTTTACAATGAGCAGTTCTTC.

V is TRBV9 and J is TRBJ1-3; a weak D match, TRBD1 (6 bases). V lost 0 bases, J lost 0 bases, and 7 bases lay in between. Germline V gene sequence: CDR1 SGDLS, CDR2 YYNGEE. This CDR3 is built from 15 residues. The CDR3 DNA is TGTGCCAGCAGCGTAGAGGGGGTCTCTGGAAACACCATATATTTT. Translating it yields CASSVEGVSGNTIYF.

V usage is TRBV2 and J usage is TRBJ2-4; 9 nucleotides align to TRBD1. Germline-derived CDR1 and CDR2 are SNHLY and FYNNEI. The CDR3 has 13 amino acids. V shed 7 bases and J 8 bases; nucleotides not matched to a gene: 6. CDR3 loop: CASKRDREDIQYF. DNA for the CDR3: TGTGCCAGCAAACGGGACAGGGAGGACATTCAGTACTTC.

This chain links TRBV5-1 with TRBJ1-1, with a tentative D call TRBD1 (6 bases). V shed 4 bases and J shed 4 bases, with 14 bases lying between them. Germline V gene lookup returns CDR1 SGHRS and CDR2 YFSETQ. The CDR3 is 14 residues long. The CDR3 nucleotides are TGCGCCAGCAGCCCCGGCGGGGGCGGCACTGAAGCTTTCTTT. This encodes CASSPGGGGTEAFF.

The chain employs TRBV19 and TRBJ2-7; 13 bases line up with TRBD2. V lost 4 bases, J lost 6 bases, and 6 bases stayed unmatched. The CDR3 has 15 amino acids. Germline V gene lookup returns CDR1 LNHDA and CDR2 SQIVND (reference sequence). The CDR3 nucleotides are TGTGCCAGTAGTAGGACTAGCGGGAGAAGCGGCGAGCAGTACTTC. Protein sequence: CASSRTSGRSGEQYF.

The chain links TRBV5-1 to TRBJ2-3; the match to TRBD1 covers 7 bases. The trim removed 5 bases at V and 5 bases at J, leaving 5 bases unmatched. CDR3 size: 13 residues. CDR1 is SGHRS, CDR2 YFSETQ, per germline. Here the CDR3 reads CASSWDSQDTQYF. The CDR3 coding sequence is TGCGCCAGCAGTTGGGACAGCCAAGATACGCAGTATTTT.

The CDR3 nucleotides read TGTGCCAGCAGACTACTAGGTTCCGGGACCGGGGAGCTGTTTTTT. It specifies CASRLLGSGTGELFF. The rearrangement uses TRBV6-5 and TRBJ2-2, with D tentatively TRBD2 (5 bases). CDR3 size: 15 residues. The V end lost 6 bases, the J end lost 5 bases, and 16 bases lay between the germline ends. Germline assignment: CDR1 MNHEY and CDR2 SVGAGI.

This sequence joins TRBV7-2 and TRBJ2-7; 11 bases fit TRBD1. V shed 8 bases and J 4 bases; nucleotides not matched to a gene: 7. This CDR3 contains 14 residues. The germline CDR1 and CDR2 sequences are SGHTA and FQGNSA. In DNA form, the CDR3 reads TGTGCCAGCGGCCGGGACAGGGGGTTGTACGAGCAGTACTTC. Translated: CASGRDRGLYEQYF.

The chain carries TRBV9 and TRBJ1-2; D remains ambiguous. CDR1 SGDLS and CDR2 YYNGEE come from the germline V gene. This CDR3 contains 14 residues. Trimming cost V 0 bases and J 2 bases, with 8 bases left between them. CDR3: CASSVGQNNYGYTF. The CDR3 DNA is TGTGCCAGCAGCGTAGGTCAGAACAACTATGGCTACACCTTC.

The V and J genes are TRBV6-6 and TRBJ2-7; TRBD2 matches 9 bases. Per germline, CDR1 MNHNY and CDR2 SVGAGI (reference sequence). This CDR3 spans 13 amino acids. Germline trimming cut 5 bases from V and 6 bases from J; bases unmatched to any gene: 5. The CDR3 loop is CASSLSGSAEQYF. In DNA form, the CDR3 reads TGTGCCAGCAGTCTTAGCGGGAGTGCCGAGCAGTACTTC.

This clone showed up just once. The rearrangement links TRBV7-3 to TRBJ2-5, with 7 bases fitting TRBD2. The germline gives CDR1 SGHTA, CDR2 FQGTGA. The CDR3 covers 16 residues. The V and J ends lost 1 base and 0 bases, in that order; junction bases with no gene match: 5. Written as DNA, the CDR3 is TGTGCCAGCAGCTTAAAGGGGCGGGGGTACCAAGAGACCCAGTACTTC. Translation gives CASSLKGRGYQETQYF. The full variable domain, rest sourced from reference TRBV7-3 and TRBJ2-5, is GAGVSQTPSNKVTEKGKYVELRCDPISGHTALYWYRQSLGQGPEFLIYFQGTGAADDSGLPNDRFFAVRPEGSVSTLKIQRTERGDSAVYLCASSLKGRGYQETQYFGPGTRLLVL.

Note on this clone: At one of its ends the junction is not consistent with the germline gene, which may arise from a read error. This specimen includes other DNA sequences encoding the same CDR3. J is TRBJ2-3 and V is TRBV19; D is possibly TRBD2 (7 bases). The CDR3 covers 17 residues. Germline CDR1 is LNHDA and CDR2 is SQIVND (reference sequence). The CDR3 loop reads CASSMYYGGGESDTQYF. The CDR3 nucleotides are TGCGCCAGTAGTATGTATTATGGCGGGGGCGAATCAGATACGCAGTATTTT.